The T cell receptor (beta chain) described here comes from a study of blood T cells in healthy people across ages. Broader study findings: No one knew whether donors had CMV, which possibly confounded expanded clonotype changes. Across the age range, TCR beta diversity per million T cells fell in a roughly linear way. Long-lived donors carried more naive CD4+ cells and greater diversity than aged donors.

Turning to this clonotype: Its cognate antigen is unknown.

Alongside a J-beta primer mix, a sample-barcoded 5' primer served in a second PCR lasting roughly 6 to 12 cycles. TCRdb itself ran the 5' RACE reads through MiXCR, one entry per CDR3 protein. The sample lists approximately 1.5 million distinct CDR3 sequences, roughly a third seen once, with 11% in the top ten. The CDR3 is made up of 17 amino acids. V gave up 1 base and J gave up 0 bases, with 16 bases separating them. Germline CDR1 reads SEHNR; CDR2 reads FQNEAQ (reference sequence). PBMCs were isolated at a quantity of at least 7 million per sample. The rearrangement links TRBV7-9 to TRBJ2-7; D may be TRBD1 (6 bases). The sample consisted of blood. The receptor's source is a woman aged 25 to 39 in good health. The chain's CDR3 is CASSLGSPGDPSYEQYF. CDR3 in DNA: TGTGCCAGCAGCTTAGGTTCCCCAGGGGACCCCTCCTACGAGCAGTACTTC.